This TCR beta chain was recorded in a study of cytomegalovirus exposure and HLA in healthy donors. Study-wide results and caveats: Donors were assumed by presence/absence analyses to have roughly uniform sequencing depth.

Worth noting for this clone: Its antigen is unknown.

Healthy bone marrow donors formed the donor group. Use of 60 Vbeta and 13 Jbeta primers characterized the PCR. TCRdb's table, derived via immunoSEQ multiplex PCR, lists solely in-frame clones and lacks some. This sample yields approximately 220,000 clones, of which about 80% are seen a single time; around a sixth belongs to the top ten. This receptor was taken from a man in his forties in good health and CMV-seronegative. Sequencing input: PBMCs.

CDR3 amino acids: CASSSGQGATEAFF. The DNA for the CDR3 is TGTGCCAGCAGCTCCGGACAGGGGGCTACTGAAGCTTTCTTT. This chain links TRBV7-9 with TRBJ1-1, with 11 bases aligning to TRBD1. This CDR3 contains 14 residues. With V trimmed by 4 bases and J by 5 bases, 3 bases remained unmatched. In germline, CDR1 is SEHNR, CDR2 FQNEAQ (reference sequence).